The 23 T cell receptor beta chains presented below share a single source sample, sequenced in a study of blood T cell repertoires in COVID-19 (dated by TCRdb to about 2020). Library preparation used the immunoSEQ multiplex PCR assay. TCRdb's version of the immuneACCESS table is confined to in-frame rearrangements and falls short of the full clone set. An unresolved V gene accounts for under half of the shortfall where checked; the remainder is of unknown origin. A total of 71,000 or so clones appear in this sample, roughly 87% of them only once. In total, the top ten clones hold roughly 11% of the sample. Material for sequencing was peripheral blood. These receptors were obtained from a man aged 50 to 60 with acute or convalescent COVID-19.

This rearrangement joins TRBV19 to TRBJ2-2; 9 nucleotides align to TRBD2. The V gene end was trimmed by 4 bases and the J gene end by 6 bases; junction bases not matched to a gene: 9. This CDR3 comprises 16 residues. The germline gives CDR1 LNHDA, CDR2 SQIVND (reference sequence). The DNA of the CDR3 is TGTGCCAGTAGTACTACACAGACTAGCGGCCCCGGGGAGCTGTTTTTT. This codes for CASSTTQTSGPGELFF.

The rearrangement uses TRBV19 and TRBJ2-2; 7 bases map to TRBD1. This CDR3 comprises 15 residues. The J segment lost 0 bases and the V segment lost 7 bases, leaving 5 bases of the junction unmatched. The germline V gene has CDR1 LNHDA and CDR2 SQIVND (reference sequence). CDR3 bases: TGTGCCAGTATCACAGGGGCAGCGAACACCGGGGAGCTGTTTTTT. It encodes CASITGAANTGELFF.

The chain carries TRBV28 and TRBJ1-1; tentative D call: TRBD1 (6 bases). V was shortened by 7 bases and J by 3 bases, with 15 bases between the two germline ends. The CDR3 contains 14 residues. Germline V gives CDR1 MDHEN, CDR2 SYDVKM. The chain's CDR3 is CASTPTGLYTEAFF. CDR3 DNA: TGTGCCAGCACTCCAACAGGGCTCTACACTGAAGCTTTCTTT.

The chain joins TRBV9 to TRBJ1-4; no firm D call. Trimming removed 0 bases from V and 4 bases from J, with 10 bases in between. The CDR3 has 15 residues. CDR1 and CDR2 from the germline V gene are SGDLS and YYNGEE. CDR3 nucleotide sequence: TGTGCCAGCAGCGTAGATTCCGGGAATAATGAAAAACTGTTTTTT. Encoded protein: CASSVDSGNNEKLFF.

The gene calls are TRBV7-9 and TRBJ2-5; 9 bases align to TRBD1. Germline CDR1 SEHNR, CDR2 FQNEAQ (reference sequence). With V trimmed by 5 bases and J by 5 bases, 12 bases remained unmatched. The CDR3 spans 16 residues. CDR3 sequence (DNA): TGTGCCAGCAGCCGAGACGTACAGGGGGCGACGGAGACCCAGTACTTC. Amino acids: CASSRDVQGATETQYF.

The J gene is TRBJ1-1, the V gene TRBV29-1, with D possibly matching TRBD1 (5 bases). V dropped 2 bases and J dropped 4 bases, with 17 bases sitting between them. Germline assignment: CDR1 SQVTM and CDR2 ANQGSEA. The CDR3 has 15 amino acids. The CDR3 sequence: CSVEFSRNRLTEAFF. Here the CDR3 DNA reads TGCAGCGTTGAATTTAGTCGGAACAGGCTCACTGAAGCTTTCTTT.

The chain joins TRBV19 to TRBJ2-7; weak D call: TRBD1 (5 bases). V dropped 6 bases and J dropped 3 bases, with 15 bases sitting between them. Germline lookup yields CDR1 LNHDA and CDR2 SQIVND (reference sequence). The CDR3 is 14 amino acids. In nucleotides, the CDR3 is TGTGCCAGTAGCCCGACAGACACCAACTACGAGCAGTACTTC. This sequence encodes CASSPTDTNYEQYF.

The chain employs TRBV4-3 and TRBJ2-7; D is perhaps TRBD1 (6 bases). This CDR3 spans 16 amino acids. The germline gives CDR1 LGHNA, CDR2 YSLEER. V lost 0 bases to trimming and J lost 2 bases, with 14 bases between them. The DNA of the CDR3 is TGCGCCAGCAGCCAAGATGTTCGCAGGGACACCTACGAGCAGTACTTC. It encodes CASSQDVRRDTYEQYF.

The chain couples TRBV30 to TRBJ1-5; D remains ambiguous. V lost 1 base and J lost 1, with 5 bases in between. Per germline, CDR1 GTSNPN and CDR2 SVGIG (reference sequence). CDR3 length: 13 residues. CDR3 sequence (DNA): TGTGCCTGGAGTGGTCAGAGCAATCAGCCCCAGCATTTT. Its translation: CAWSGQSNQPQHF. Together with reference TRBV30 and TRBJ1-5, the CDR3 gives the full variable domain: SQTIHQWPATLVQPVGSPLSLECTVEGTSNPNLYWYRQAAGRGLQLLFYSVGIGQISSEVPQNLSASRPQDRQFILSSKKLLLSDSGFYLCAWSGQSNQPQHFGDGTRLSIL.

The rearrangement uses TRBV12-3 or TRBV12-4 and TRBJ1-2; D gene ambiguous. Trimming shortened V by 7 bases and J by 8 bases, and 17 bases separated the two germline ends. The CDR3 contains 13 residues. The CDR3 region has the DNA TGTGCCAGCACGAGACAAGATATGAACGGCTACACCTTC. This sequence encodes CASTRQDMNGYTF.

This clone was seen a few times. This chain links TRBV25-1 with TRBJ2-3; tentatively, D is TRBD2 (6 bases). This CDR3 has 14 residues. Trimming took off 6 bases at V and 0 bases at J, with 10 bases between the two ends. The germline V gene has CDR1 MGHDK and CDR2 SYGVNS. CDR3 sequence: CASSLSGSTDTQYF. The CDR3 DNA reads TGTGCCAGCAGCCTGAGCGGGAGCACAGATACGCAGTATTTT.

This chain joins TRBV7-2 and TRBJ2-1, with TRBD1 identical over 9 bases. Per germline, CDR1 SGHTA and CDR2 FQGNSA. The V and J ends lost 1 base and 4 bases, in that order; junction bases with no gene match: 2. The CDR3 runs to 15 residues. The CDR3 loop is CASSLDRGQYNEQFF. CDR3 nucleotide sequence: TGTGCCAGCAGCTTAGACAGGGGGCAATACAATGAGCAGTTCTTC.

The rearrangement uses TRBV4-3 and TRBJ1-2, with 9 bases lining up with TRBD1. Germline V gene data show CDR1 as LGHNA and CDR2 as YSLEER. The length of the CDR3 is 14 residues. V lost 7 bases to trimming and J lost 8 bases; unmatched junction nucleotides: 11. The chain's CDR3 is CASTDTGGPVGYTF. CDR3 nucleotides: TGCGCCAGCACCGACACAGGGGGCCCCGTGGGCTACACCTTC.

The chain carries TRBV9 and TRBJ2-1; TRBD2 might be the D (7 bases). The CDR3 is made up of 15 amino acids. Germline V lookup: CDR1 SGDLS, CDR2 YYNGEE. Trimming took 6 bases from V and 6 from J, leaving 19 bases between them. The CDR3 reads CASNPRGAAANEQFF. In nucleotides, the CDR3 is TGTGCCAGCAATCCACGGGGGGCAGCAGCCAATGAGCAGTTCTTC. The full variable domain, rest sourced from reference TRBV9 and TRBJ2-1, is DSGVTQTPKHLITATGQRVTLRCSPRSGDLSVYWYQQSLDQGLQFLIQYYNGEERAKGNILERFSAQQFPDLHSELNLSSLELGDSALYFCASNPRGAAANEQFFGPGTRLTVL.

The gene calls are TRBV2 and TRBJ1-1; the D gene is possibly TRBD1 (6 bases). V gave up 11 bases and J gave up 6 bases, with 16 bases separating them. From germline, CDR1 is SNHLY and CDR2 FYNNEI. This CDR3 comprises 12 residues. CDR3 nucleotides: TGTGCCTCCGTCCTACAGGGTCCTGAAGCTTTCTTT. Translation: CASVLQGPEAFF.

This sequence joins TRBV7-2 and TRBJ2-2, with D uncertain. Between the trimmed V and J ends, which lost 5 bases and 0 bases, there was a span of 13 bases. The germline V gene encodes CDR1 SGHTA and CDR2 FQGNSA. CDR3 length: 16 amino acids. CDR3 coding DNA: TGTGCCAGCAGCCCCTACCAGGTTACGAACACCGGGGAGCTGTTTTTT. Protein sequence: CASSPYQVTNTGELFF.

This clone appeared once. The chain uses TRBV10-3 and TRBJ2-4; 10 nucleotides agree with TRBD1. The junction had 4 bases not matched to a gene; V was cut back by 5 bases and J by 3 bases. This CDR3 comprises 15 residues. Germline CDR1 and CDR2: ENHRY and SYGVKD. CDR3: CAISRGQGDKNIQYF. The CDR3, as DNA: TGTGCCATCAGTAGAGGACAGGGGGACAAAAACATTCAGTACTTC.

The CDR3 sequence: CASSSLWSATNEKLFF. The CDR3 DNA is TGTGCCAGCAGCTCCCTCTGGAGCGCAACTAATGAAAAACTGTTTTTT. V gene TRBV5-5 combines with J gene TRBJ1-4; D is uncertain. The germline gives CDR1 SGHKS, CDR2 YYEKEE (reference sequence). The CDR3 runs 16 residues. V lost 3 bases and J 0 bases, leaving 12 bases between the germline ends.

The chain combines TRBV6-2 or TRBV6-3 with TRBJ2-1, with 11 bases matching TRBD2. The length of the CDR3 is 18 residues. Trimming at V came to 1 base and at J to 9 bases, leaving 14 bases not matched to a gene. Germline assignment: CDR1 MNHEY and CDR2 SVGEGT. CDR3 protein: CASSYYPTNSGRGGEQFF. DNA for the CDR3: TGTGCCAGCAGTTACTACCCAACCAATAGCGGGAGGGGTGGTGAGCAGTTCTTC.

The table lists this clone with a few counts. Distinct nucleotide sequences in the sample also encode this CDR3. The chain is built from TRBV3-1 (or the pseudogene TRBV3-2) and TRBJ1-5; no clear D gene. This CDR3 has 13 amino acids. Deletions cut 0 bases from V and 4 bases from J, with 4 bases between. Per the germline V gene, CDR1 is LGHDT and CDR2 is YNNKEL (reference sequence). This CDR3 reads CASSQDRNQPQHF. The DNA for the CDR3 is TGTGCCAGCAGCCAAGACAGAAATCAGCCCCAGCATTTT.

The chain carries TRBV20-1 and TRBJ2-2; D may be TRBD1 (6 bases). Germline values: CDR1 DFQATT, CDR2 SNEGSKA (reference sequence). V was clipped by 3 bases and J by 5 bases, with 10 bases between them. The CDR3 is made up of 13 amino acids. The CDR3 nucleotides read TGCAGTGCTAGTAACAGGGTGACCGGGGAGCTGTTTTTT. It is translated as CSASNRVTGELFF.

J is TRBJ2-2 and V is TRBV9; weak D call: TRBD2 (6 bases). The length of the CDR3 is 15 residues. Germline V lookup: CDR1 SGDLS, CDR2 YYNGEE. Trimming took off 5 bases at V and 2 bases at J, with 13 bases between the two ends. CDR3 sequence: CASRAGPVNTGELFF. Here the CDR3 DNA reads TGTGCCAGCAGGGCGGGACCCGTCAACACCGGGGAGCTGTTTTTT. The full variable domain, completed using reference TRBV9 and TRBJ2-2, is DSGVTQTPKHLITATGQRVTLRCSPRSGDLSVYWYQQSLDQGLQFLIQYYNGEERAKGNILERFSAQQFPDLHSELNLSSLELGDSALYFCASRAGPVNTGELFFGEGSRLTVL.

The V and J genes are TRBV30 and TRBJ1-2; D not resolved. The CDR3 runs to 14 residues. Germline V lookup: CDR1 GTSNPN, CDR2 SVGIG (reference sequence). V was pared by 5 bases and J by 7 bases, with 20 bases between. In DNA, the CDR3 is TGTGCCTGGGGGCCGTCGGGAGGGTTGTTTGGCTACACCTTC. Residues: CAWGPSGGLFGYTF.